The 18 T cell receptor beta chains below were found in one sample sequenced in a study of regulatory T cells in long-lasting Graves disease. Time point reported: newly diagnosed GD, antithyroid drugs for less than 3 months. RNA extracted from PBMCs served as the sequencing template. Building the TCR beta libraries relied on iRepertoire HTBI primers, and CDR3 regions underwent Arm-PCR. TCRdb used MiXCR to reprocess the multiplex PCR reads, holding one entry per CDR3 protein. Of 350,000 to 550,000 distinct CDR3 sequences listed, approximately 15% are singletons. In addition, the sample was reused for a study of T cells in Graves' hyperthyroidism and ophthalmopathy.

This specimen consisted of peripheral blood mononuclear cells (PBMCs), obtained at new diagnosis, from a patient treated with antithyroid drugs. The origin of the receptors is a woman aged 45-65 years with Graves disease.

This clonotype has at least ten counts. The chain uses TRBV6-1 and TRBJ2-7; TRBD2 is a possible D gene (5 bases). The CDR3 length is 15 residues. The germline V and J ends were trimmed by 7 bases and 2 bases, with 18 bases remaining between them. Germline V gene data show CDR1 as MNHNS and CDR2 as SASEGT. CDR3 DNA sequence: TGTGCCAGCACCCGTTGGACTCGGGCAGCCTACGAGCAGTACTTC. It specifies CASTRWTRAAYEQYF.

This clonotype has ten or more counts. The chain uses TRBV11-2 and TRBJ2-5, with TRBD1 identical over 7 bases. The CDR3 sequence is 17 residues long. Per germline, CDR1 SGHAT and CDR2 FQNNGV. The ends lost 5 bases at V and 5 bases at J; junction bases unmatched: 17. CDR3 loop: CASSDPHRGGAFETQYF. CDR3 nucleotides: TGTGCCAGCAGCGACCCCCACAGAGGGGGCGCCTTCGAGACCCAGTACTTC.

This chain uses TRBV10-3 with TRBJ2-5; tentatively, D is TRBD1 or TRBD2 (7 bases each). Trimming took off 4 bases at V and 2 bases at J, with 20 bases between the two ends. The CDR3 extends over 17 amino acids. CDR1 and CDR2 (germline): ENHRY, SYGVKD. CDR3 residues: CAISVGGGAGAQETQYF. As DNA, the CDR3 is TGTGCCATCAGTGTGGGAGGGGGCGCCGGGGCTCAAGAGACCCAGTACTTC.

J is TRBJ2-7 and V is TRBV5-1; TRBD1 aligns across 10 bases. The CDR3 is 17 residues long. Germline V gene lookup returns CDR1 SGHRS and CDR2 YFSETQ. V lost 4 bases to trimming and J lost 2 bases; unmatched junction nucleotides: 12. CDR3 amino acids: CASSPTPAGQGTYEQYF. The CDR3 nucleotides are TGCGCCAGCAGCCCAACTCCGGCGGGACAGGGGACCTACGAGCAGTACTTC.

CDR3 protein: CSASSRRQTNQPQHF. DNA of the CDR3: TGCAGTGCTAGCTCTAGACGACAGACCAATCAGCCCCAGCATTTT. The chain recombines TRBV20-1 with TRBJ1-5; weak D call: TRBD1 (5 bases). This CDR3 is 15 amino acids long. Deletions cut 3 bases from V and 3 bases from J, with 15 bases between. Germline CDR1 DFQATT, CDR2 SNEGSKA (reference sequence).

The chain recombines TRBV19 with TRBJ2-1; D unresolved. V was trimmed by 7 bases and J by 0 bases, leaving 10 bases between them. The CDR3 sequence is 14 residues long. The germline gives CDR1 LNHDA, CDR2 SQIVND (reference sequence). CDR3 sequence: CASTYSLSYNEQFF. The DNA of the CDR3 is TGTGCCAGTACGTACTCACTCTCCTACAATGAGCAGTTCTTC.

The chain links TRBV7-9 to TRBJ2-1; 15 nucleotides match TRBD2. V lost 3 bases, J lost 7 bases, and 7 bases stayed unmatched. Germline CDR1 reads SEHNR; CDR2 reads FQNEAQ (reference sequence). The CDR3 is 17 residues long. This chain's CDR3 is CASSFGGTSGRPNEQFF. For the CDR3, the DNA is TGTGCCAGCAGCTTCGGTGGGACTAGCGGGAGGCCGAATGAGCAGTTCTTC.

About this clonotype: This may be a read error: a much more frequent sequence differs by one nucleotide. CDR3 residues: CASSLSSGADYEQYF. The DNA of the CDR3 is TGTGCCAGCAGCCTATCTAGCGGAGCGGACTACGAGCAGTACTTC. The genes are TRBV5-8 and TRBJ2-7, with TRBD2 identical over 7 bases. J was trimmed by 3 bases and V by 4 bases; bases with no gene match: 10. Germline loops: CDR1 SGHTS, CDR2 YDEGEE. This CDR3 comprises 15 residues.

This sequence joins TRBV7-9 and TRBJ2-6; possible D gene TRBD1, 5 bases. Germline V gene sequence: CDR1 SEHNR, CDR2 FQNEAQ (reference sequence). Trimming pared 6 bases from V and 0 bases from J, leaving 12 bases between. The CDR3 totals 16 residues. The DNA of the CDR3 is TGTGCCAGCAGTAAGACAGCCACCTCTGGGGCCAACGTCCTGACTTTC. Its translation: CASSKTATSGANVLTF.

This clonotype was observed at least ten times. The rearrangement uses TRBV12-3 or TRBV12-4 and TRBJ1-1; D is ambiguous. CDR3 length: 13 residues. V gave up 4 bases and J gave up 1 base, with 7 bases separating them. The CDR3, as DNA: TGTGCCAGCAGTTCCCGGGAGAACACTGAAGCTTTCTTT. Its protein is CASSSRENTEAFF.

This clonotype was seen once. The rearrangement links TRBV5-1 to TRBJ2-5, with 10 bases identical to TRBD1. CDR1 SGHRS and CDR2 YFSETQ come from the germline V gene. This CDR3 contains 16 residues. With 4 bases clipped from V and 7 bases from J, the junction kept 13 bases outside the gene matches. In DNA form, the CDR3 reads TGCGCCAGCAGCAACTCTCCGGGACAGGGGACAGGGACCCAGTACTTC. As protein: CASSNSPGQGTGTQYF.

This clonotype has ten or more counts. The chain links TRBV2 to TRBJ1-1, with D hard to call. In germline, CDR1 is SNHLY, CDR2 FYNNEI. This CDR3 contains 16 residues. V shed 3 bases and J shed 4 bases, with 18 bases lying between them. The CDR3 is CASSDILYRGGTEAFF. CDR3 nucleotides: TGTGCCAGCAGTGATATTCTATATCGGGGAGGCACTGAAGCTTTCTTT.

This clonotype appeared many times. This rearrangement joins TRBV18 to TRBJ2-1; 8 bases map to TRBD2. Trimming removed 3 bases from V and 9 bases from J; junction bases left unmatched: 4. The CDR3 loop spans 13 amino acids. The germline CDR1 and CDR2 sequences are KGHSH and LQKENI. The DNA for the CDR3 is TGTGCCAGCTCACCGCCGGGACTAGTTGAGCAGTTCTTC. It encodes CASSPPGLVEQFF.

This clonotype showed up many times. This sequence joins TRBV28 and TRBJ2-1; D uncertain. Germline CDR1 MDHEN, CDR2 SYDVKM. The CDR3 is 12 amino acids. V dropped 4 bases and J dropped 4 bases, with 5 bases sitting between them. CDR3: CASSSQYNEQFF. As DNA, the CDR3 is TGTGCCAGCAGTTCGCAGTACAATGAGCAGTTCTTC.

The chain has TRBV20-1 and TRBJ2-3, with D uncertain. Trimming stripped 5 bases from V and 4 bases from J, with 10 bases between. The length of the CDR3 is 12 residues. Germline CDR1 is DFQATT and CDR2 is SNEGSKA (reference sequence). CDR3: CSAPIWADTQYF. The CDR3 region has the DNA TGCAGTGCTCCTATATGGGCAGATACGCAGTATTTT.

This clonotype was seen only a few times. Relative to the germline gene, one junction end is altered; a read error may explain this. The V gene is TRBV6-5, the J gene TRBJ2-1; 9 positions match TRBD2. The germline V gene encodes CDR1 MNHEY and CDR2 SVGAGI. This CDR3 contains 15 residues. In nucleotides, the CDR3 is TGTGCCAGCAGTTACTTAGCGGGGGCTTACAGTGAGCAGTTCTTC. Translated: CASSYLAGAYSEQFF.

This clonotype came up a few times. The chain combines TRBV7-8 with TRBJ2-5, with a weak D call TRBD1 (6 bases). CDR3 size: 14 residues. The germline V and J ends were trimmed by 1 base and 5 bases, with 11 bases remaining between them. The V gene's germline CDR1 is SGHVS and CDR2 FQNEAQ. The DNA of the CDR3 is TGTGCCAGCAGCTTAGACAGGGTGTTTGAGACCCAGTACTTC. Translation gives CASSLDRVFETQYF.

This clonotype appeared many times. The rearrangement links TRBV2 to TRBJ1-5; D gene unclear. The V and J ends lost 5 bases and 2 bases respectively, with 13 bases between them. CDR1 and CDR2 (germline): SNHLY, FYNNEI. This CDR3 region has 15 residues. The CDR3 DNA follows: TGTGCCAGCAGTTCGATGGTCGCTGGCAATCAGCCCCAGCATTTT. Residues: CASSSMVAGNQPQHF.